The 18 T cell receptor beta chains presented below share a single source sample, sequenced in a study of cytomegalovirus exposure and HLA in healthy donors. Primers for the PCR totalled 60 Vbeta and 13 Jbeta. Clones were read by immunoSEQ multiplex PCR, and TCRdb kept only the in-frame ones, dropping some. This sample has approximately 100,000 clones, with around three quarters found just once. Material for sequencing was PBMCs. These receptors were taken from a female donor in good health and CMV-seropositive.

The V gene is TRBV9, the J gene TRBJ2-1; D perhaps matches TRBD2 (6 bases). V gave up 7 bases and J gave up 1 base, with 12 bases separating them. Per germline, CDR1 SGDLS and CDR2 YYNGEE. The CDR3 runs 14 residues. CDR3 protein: CASSRGGSYNEQFF. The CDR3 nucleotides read TGTGCCAGCTCGCGGGGCGGATCCTACAATGAGCAGTTCTTC.

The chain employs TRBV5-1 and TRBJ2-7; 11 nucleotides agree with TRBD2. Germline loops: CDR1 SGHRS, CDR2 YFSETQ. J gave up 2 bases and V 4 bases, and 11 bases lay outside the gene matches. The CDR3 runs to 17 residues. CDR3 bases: TGCGCCAGCAGCGGACGAACTACTAGCGGGAGCCCCTACGAGCAGTACTTC. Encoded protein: CASSGRTTSGSPYEQYF.

The DNA of the CDR3 is TGTGCCAGCTCACAAAGGACAGGGGACCAAGAGACCCAGTACTTC. Amino acid sequence: CASSQRTGDQETQYF. This chain uses TRBV18 with TRBJ2-5, with 9 nucleotides matching TRBD1. J gave up 0 bases and V 4 bases, and 3 bases lay outside the gene matches. CDR3 length equals 15 residues. The germline CDR1 and CDR2 sequences are KGHSH and LQKENI.

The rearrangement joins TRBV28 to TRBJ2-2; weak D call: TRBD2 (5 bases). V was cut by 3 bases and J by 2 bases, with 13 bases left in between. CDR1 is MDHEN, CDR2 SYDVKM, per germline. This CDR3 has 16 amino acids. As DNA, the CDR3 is TGTGCCAGCAGTTTGGTGGGCGGGTCTAACACCGGGGAGCTGTTTTTT. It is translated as CASSLVGGSNTGELFF.

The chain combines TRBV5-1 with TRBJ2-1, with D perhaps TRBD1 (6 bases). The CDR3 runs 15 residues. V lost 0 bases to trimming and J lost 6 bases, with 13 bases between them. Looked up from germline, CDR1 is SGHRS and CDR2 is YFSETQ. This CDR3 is CASSLGGQRGNEQFF. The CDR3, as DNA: TGCGCCAGCAGCTTGGGGGGGCAAAGGGGCAATGAGCAGTTCTTC. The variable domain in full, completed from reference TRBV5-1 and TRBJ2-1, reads KAGVTQTPRYLIKTRGQQVTLSCSPISGHRSVSWYQQTPGQGLQFLFEYFSETQRNKGNFPGRFSGRQFSNSRSEMNVSTLELGDSALYLCASSLGGQRGNEQFFGPGTRLTVL.

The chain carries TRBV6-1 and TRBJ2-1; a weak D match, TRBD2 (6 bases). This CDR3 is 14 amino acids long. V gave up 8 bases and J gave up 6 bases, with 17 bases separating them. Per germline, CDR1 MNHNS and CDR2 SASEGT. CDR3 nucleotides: TGTGCCAGCCTCAAACGGGGGTCGGGCAATGAGCAGTTCTTC. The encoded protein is CASLKRGSGNEQFF.

DNA of the CDR3: TGTGCCAGCAGCTTGACCGCGGGGGCGCTGGACGAGCAGTACTTC. Its translation is CASSLTAGALDEQYF. V gene TRBV7-9 combines with J gene TRBJ2-7; possibly TRBD2 for D (7 bases). Germline CDR1 reads SEHNR; CDR2 reads FQNEAQ (reference sequence). Between the trimmed V and J ends, which lost 3 bases and 5 bases, there was a span of 17 bases. CDR3 length: 15 amino acids.

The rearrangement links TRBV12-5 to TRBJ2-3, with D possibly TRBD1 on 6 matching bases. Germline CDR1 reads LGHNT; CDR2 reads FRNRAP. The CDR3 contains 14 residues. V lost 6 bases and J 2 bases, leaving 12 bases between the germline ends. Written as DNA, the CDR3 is TGTGCTAGTGGCCTCGGACAGCACACAGATACGCAGTATTTT. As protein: CASGLGQHTDTQYF.

This CDR3 reads CASSQPRQAYNEQFF. The CDR3 DNA reads TGCGCCAGCAGCCAACCTCGACAGGCCTACAATGAGCAGTTCTTC. The gene calls are TRBV4-1 and TRBJ2-1, with TRBD1 as a possible D gene (6 bases). This CDR3 comprises 15 residues. Germline V gene lookup returns CDR1 MGHRA and CDR2 YSYEKL. V lost 2 bases and J 2 bases, leaving 10 bases between the germline ends.

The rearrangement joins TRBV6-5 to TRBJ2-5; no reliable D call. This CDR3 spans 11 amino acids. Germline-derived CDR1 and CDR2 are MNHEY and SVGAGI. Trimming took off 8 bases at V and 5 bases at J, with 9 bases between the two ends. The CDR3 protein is CASQTGETQYF. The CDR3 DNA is TGTGCCAGCCAGACCGGGGAGACCCAGTACTTC.

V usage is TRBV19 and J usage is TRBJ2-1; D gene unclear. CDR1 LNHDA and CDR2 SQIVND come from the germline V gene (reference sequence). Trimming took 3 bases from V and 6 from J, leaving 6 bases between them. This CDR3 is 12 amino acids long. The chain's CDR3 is CASSMSLNEQFF. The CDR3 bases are TGTGCCAGTAGTATGTCCCTCAATGAGCAGTTCTTC.

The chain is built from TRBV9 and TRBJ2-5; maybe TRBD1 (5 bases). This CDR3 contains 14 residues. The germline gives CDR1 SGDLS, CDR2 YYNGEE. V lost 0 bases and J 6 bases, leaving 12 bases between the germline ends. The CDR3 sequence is CASSVGGLSQTQYF. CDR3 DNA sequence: TGTGCCAGCAGCGTAGGGGGCCTGTCTCAGACCCAGTACTTC.

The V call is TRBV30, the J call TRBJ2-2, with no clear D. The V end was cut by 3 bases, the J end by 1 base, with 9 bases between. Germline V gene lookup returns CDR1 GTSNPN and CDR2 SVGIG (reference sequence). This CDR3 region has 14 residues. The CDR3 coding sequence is TGTGCCTGGAGGCAATCGGGGAACACCGGGGAGCTGTTTTTT. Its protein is CAWRQSGNTGELFF. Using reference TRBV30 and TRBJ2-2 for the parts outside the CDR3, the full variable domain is SQTIHQWPATLVQPVGSPLSLECTVEGTSNPNLYWYRQAAGRGLQLLFYSVGIGQISSEVPQNLSASRPQDRQFILSSKKLLLSDSGFYLCAWRQSGNTGELFFGEGSRLTVL.

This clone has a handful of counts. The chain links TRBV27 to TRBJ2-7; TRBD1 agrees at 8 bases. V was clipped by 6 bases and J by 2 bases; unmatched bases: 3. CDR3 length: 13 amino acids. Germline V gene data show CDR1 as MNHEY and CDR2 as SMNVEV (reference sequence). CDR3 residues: CASSRQGTYEQYF. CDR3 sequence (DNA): TGTGCCAGCAGCAGACAGGGGACCTACGAGCAGTACTTC.

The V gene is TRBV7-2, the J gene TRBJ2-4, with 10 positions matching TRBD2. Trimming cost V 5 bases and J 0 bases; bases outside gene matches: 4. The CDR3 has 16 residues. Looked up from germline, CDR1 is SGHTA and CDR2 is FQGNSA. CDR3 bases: TGTGCCAGCAGCCCCGGACTAGCGGAAGCCAAAAACATTCAGTACTTC. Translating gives CASSPGLAEAKNIQYF.

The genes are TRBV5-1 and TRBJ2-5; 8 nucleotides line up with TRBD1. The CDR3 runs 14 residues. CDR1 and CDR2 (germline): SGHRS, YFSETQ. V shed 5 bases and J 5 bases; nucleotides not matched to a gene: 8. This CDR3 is CASRPGQGRETQYF. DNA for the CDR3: TGCGCCAGCAGACCCGGACAGGGACGGGAGACCCAGTACTTC.

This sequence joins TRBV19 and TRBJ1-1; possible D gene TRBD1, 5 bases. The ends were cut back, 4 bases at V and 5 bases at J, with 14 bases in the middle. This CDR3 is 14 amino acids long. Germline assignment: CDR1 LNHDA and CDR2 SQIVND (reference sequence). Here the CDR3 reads CASSSPGGLTEAFF. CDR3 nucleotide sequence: TGTGCCAGTAGTAGCCCGGGGGGTTTGACTGAAGCTTTCTTT.

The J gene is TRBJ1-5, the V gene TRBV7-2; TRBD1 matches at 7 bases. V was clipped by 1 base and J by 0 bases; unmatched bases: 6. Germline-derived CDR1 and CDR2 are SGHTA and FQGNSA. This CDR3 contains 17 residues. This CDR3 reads CASSLVTGTVSNQPQHF. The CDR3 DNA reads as TGTGCCAGCAGCTTAGTAACCGGGACAGTTAGCAATCAGCCCCAGCATTTT.